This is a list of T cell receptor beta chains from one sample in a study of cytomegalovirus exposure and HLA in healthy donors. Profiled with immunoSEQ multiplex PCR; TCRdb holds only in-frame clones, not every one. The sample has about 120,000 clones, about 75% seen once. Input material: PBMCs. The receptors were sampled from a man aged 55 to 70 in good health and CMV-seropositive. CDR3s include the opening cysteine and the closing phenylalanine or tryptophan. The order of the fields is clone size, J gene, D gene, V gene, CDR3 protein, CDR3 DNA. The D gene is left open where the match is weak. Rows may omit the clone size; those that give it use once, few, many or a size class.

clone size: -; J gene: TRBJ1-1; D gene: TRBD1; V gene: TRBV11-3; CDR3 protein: CASSLTGGAEAFF; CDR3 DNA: TGTGCCAGCAGTTTAACAGGGGGGGCTGAAGCTTTCTTT
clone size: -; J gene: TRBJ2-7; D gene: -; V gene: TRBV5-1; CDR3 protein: CASSLEGASYEQYF; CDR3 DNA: TGCGCCAGCAGCTTGGAAGGGGCTTCCTACGAGCAGTACTTC
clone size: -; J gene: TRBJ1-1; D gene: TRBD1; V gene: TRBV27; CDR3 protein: CASSPRTGGDTEAFF; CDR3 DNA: TGTGCCAGCAGTCCGAGGACAGGGGGGGACACTGAAGCTTTCTTT
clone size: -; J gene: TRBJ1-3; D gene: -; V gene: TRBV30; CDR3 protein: CASPGSFGNTIYF; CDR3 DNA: TGTGCCTCTCCAGGGTCTTTTGGAAACACCATATATTTT
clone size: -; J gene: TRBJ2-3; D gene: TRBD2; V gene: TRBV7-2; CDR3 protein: CASSLGTGTSTQYF; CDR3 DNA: TGTGCCAGCAGCTTAGGGACCGGGACTAGTACGCAGTATTTT
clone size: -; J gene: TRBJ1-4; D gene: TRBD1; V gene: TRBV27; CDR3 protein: CASRGTGLGTNEKLFF; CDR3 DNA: TGTGCCAGCAGGGGGACAGGGCTGGGAACTAATGAAAAACTGTTTTTT
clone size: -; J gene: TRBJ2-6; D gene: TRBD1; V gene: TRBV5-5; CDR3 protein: CASSFRDRGYEANVLTF; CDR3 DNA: TGTGCCAGCAGCTTCCGGGACAGGGGTTACGAGGCCAACGTCCTGACTTTC
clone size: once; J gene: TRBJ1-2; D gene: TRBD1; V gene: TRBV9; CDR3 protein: CASSPRQGDYGYTF; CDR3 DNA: TGTGCCAGCAGCCCCAGACAGGGGGACTATGGCTACACCTTC
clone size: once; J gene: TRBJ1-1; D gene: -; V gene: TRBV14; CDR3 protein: CASSQVAGMGSEAFF; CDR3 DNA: TGTGCCAGCAGCCAAGTTGCAGGGATGGGGTCTGAAGCTTTCTTT
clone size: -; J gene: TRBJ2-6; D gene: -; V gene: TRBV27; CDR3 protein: CASSFGGTSGANVLTF; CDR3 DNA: TGTGCCAGCAGTTTTGGCGGTACCTCTGGGGCCAACGTCCTGACTTTC
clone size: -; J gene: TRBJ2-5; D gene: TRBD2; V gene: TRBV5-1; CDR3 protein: CASILGVAGERRETQYF; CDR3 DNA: TGCGCCAGCATCCTTGGAGTAGCGGGGGAGAGGAGAGAGACCCAGTACTTC
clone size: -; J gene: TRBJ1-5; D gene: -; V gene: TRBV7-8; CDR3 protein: CASSQQGTPYQPQHF; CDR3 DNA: TGTGCCAGCAGCCAGCAGGGTACGCCCTATCAGCCCCAGCATTTT
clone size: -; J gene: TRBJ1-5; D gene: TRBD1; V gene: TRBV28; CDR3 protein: CASSTDRGSNQPQHF; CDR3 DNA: TGTGCCAGCAGTACTGACAGGGGGAGCAATCAGCCCCAGCATTTT
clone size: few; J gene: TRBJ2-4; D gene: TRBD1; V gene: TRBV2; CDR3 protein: CASGGQGAVNIQYF; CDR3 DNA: TGTGCCAGCGGGGGACAGGGGGCGGTAAACATTCAGTACTTC
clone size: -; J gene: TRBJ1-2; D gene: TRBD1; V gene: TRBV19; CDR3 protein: CASNTGAHGYTF; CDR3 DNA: TGTGCCAGTAATACAGGGGCGCATGGCTACACCTTC
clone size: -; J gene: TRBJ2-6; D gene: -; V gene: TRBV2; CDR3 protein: CASSVSSGANVLTF; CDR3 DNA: TGTGCCAGCAGTGTGAGCTCTGGGGCCAACGTCCTGACTTTC
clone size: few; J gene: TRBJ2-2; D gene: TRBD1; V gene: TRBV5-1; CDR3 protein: CASSRDRVGTGELFF; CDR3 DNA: TGCGCCAGCAGCCGGGACAGGGTGGGCACCGGGGAGCTGTTTTTT
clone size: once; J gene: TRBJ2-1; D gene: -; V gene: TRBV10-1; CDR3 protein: CASISKGSSYNEQFF; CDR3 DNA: TGCGCCAGCATTTCAAAAGGGAGCTCCTACAATGAGCAGTTCTTC
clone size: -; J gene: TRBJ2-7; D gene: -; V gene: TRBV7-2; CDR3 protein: CASKEDRFSYEQYF; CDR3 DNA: TGTGCCAGCAAGGAGGACAGATTCTCCTACGAGCAGTACTTC
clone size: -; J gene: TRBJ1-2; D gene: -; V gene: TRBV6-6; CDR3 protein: CASRQDTNYGYTF; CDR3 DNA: TGTGCCAGTCGACAGGATACTAACTATGGCTACACCTTC
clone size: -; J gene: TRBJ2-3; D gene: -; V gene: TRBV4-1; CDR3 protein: CASSPAAGRFTDTQYF; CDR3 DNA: TGCGCCAGCAGCCCAGCGGCTGGCAGGTTTACAGATACGCAGTATTTT
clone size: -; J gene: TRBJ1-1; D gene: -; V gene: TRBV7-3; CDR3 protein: CASSLTRATEAFF; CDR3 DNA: TGTGCCAGCAGCTTAACCAGGGCCACTGAAGCTTTCTTT
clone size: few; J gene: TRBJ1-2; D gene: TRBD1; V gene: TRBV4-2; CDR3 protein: CASSPDRGVRGYTF; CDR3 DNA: TGTGCCAGCAGCCCCGACAGGGGAGTCCGTGGCTACACCTTC
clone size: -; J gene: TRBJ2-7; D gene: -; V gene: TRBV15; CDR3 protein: CATSRDQGVDEQYF; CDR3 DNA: TGTGCCACCAGCAGAGATCAAGGGGTCGACGAGCAGTACTTC
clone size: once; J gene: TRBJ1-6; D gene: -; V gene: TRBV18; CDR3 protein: CASSPPRDSDNSPLHF; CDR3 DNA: TGTGCCAGCTCACCACCGCGGGACTCAGATAATTCACCCCTCCACTTT
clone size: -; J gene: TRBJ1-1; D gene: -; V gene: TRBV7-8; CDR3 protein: CASSLVVVTRGTEAFF; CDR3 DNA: TGTGCCAGCAGCTTAGTTGTCGTAACCAGGGGCACTGAAGCTTTCTTT
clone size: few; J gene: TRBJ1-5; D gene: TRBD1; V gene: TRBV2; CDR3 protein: CASSEQGDNQPQHF; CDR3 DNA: TGTGCCAGCAGTGAACAGGGGGACAATCAGCCCCAGCATTTT
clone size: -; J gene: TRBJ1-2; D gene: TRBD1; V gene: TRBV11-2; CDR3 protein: CASSLVGRGRNYGYTF; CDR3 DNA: TGTGCCAGCAGCTTAGTGGGCAGGGGGCGCAACTATGGCTACACCTTC
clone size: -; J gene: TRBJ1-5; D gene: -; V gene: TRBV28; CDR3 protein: CAASRTVGQPQHF; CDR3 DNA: TGTGCCGCCTCCCGGACAGTGGGTCAGCCCCAGCATTTT
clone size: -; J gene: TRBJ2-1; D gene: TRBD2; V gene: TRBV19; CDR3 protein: CANQGLAPGEQFF; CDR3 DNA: TGTGCCAATCAGGGACTAGCGCCGGGGGAGCAGTTCTTC
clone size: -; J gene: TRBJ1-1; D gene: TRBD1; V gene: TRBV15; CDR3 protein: CATSNLAAGGGYTEAFF; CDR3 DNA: TGTGCCACCAGCAACTTGGCTGCAGGGGGCGGTTACACTGAAGCTTTCTTT
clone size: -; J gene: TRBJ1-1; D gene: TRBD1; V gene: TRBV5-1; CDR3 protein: CASSLVQGGTEAFF; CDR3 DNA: TGCGCCAGCAGCTTGGTCCAGGGGGGCACTGAAGCTTTCTTT
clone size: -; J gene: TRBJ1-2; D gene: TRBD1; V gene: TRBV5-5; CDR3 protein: CASSSRDRRSYGYTF; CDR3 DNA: TGTGCCAGCAGCTCCCGGGACAGGCGATCCTATGGCTACACCTTC
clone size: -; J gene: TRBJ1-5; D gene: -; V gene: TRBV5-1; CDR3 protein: CASSFNGDSNQPQHF; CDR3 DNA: TGCGCCAGCAGCTTCAACGGGGATAGCAATCAGCCCCAGCATTTT
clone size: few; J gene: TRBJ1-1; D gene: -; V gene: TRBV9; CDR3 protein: CASSVEWWSTEAFF; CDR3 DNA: TGTGCCAGCAGCGTAGAGTGGTGGAGCACTGAAGCTTTCTTT
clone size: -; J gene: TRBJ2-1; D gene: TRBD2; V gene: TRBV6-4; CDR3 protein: CASSELAGIYNEQFF; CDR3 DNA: TGTGCCAGCAGTGAACTAGCGGGGATTTACAATGAGCAGTTCTTC
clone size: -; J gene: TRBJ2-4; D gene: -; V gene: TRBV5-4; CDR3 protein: CASSLVGGDIQYF; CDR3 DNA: TGTGCCAGCAGCTTGGTCGGGGGTGACATTCAGTACTTC
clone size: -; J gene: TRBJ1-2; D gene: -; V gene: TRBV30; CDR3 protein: CAGPGGLNYGYTF; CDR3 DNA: TGTGCCGGCCCCGGGGGACTGAACTATGGCTACACCTTC
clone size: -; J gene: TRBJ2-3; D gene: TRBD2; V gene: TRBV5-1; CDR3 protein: CASSLGRLAGGLLTQYF; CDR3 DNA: TGCGCCAGCAGCTTGGGTCGACTAGCGGGAGGGCTTCTAACGCAGTATTTT
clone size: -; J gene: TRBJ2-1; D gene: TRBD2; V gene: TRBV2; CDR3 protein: CAAQGLAESEQFF; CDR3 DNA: TGTGCCGCCCAGGGACTAGCGGAATCCGAGCAGTTCTTC
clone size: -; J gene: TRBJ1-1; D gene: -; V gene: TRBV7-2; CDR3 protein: CASSLQGPNTEAFF; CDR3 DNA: TGTGCCAGCAGCCTACAGGGCCCGAACACTGAAGCTTTCTTT
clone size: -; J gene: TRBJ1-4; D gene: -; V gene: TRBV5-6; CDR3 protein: CASSLVRDGTGKLFF; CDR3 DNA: TGTGCCAGCAGCTTGGTGCGGGACGGCACAGGAAAACTGTTTTTT
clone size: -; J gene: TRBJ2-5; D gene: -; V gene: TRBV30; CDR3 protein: CAWRGDQETQYF; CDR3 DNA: TGTGCCTGGCGAGGCGACCAAGAGACCCAGTACTTC
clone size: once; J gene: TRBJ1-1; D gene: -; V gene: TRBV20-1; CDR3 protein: CSARDLAFF; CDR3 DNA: TGCAGTGCTAGAGATCTTGCTTTCTTT
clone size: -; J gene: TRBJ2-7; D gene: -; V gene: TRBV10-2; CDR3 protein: CASATSSTRVNSYEQYF; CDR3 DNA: TGCGCCAGCGCCACAAGCTCCACCAGGGTAAACTCCTACGAGCAGTACTTC
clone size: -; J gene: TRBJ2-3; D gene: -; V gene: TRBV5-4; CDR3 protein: CASSFSGTDTQYF; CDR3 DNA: TGTGCCAGCAGCTTCTCAGGAACAGATACGCAGTATTTT